This TCR beta chain was sequenced during a study of OX40 agonist ivuxolimab in advanced cancers. Study-wide background: At 82.7% male, the cohort had a mean age of about 60 years, ranging from about 23 to 79. General observations from the study: Expanded peripheral T cells had an undetermined antigen specificity.

The germline V gene has CDR1 SGHRS and CDR2 YFSETQ. Trimming removed 3 bases from V and 0 bases from J, with 12 bases in between. This CDR3 is 16 amino acids long. A note on this clone: Its antigen is as yet unknown.

The data were produced by immunoSEQ multiplex PCR, yet TCRdb's version contains in-frame clones alone and is incomplete. This table holds about 65,000 clones, about 90% found once. Source: CD4+ or CD8+ T cells sorted from blood, taken in a trial of the OX40 agonist ivuxolimab. This sequence originates from an adult with an advanced solid tumor such as melanoma, head and neck, liver or kidney cancer. This rearrangement joins TRBV5-1 to TRBJ2-2, with a weak D call TRBD2 (5 bases). This CDR3 reads CASSSHREPNTGELFF. The CDR3 nucleotides are TGCGCCAGCAGCTCCCACCGGGAACCGAACACCGGGGAGCTGTTTTTT.